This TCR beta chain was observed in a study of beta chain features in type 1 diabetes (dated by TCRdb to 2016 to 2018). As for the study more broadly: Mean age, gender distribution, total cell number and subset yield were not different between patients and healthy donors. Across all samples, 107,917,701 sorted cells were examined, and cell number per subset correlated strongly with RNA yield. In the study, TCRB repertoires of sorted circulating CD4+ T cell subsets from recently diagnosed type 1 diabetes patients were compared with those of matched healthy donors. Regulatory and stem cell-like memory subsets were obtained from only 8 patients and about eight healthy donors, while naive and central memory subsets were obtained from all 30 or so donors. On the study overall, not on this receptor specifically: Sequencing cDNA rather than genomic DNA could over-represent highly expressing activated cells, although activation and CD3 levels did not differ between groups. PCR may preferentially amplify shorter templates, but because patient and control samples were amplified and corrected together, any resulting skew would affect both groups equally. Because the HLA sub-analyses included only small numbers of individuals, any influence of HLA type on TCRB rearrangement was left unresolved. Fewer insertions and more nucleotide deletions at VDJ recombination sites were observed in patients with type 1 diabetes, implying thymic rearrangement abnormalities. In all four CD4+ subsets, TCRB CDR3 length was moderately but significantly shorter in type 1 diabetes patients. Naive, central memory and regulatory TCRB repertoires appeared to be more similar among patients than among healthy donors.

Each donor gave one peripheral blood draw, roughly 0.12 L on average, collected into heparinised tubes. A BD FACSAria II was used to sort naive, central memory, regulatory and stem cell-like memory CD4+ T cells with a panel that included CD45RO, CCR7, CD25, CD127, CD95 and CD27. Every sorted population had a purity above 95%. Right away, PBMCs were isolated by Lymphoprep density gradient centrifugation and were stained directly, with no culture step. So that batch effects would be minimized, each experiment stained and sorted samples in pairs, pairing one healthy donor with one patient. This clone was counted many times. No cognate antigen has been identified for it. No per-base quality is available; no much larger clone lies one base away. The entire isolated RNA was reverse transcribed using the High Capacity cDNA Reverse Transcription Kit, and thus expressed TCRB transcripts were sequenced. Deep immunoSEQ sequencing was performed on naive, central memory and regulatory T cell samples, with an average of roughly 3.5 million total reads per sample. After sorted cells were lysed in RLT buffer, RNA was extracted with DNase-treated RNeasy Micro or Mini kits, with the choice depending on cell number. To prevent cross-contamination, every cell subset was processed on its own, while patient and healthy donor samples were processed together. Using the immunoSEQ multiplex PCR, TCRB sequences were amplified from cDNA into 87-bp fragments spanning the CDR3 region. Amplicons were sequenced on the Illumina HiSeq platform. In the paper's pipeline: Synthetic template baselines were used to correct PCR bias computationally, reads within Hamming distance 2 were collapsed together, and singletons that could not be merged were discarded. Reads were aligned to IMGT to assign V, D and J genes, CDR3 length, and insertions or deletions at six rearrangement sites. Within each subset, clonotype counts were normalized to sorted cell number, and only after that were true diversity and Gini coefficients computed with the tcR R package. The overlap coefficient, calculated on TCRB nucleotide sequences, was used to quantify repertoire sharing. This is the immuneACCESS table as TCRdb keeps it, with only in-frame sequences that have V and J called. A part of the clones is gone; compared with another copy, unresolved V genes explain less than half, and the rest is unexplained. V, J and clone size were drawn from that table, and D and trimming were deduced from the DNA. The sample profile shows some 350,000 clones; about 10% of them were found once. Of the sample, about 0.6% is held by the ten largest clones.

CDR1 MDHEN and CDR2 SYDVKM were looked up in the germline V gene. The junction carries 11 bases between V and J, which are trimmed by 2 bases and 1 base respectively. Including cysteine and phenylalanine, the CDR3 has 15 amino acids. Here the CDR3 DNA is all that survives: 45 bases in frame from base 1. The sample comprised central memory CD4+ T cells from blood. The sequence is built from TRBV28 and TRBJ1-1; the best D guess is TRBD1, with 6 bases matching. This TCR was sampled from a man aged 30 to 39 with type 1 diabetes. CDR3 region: CASSLGTLGNTEAFF. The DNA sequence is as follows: TGTGCCAGCAGTTTAGGGACACTCGGGAACACTGAAGCTTTCTTT.